This T cell receptor beta chain was documented in a study of T cell repertoires in cytomegalovirus infection. CDR1 and CDR2 (germline): MNHEY, SVGEGT. The CDR3 is 11 amino acids. With 8 bases removed from V and 7 bases from J, the gap between germline ends came to 12 bases. TCRdb redid the calling of the reads with MiXCR, one entry per CDR3 protein. The sample has around 740,000 distinct CDR3 sequences; roughly a third are singletons. This clonotype occurred a few times. V gene TRBV6-2 or TRBV6-3 combines with J gene TRBJ2-7; TRBD1 might be the D (6 bases). This TCR came from a human donor in good health (CMV status not recorded). Some clones in this sample may be carry-over from other donors' samples. Sequencing used PBMCs. The CDR3 region has the DNA TGTGCCAGCGGTGTGAGGGGGGAGCAGTACTTC. This codes for CASGVRGEQYF.